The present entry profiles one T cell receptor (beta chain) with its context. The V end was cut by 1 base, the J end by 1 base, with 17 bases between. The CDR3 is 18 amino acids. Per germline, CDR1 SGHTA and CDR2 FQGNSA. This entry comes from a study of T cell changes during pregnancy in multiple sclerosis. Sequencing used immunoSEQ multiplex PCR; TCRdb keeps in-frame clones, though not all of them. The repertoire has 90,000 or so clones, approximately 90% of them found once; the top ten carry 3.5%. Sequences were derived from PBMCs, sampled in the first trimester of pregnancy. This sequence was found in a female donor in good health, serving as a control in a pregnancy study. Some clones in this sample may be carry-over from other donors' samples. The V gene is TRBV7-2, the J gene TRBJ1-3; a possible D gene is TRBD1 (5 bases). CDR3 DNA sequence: TGTGCCAGCAGCTTAGTACAGGTAGGGGCATTTTCTGGAAACACCATATATTTT. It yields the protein CASSLVQVGAFSGNTIYF. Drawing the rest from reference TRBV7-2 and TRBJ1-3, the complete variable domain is GAGVSQSPSNKVTEKGKDVELRCDPISGHTALYWYRQSLGQGLEFLIYFQGNSAPDKSGLPSDRFSAERTGGSVSTLTIQRTQQEDSAVYLCASSLVQVGAFSGNTIYFGEGSWLTVV.